This paragraph covers one T cell receptor beta chain sequence. The antigen is not known. The sample comes from a study of circulating and synovial CD4+ cells in juvenile arthritis. CDR3 length: 11 amino acids. Germline lookup yields CDR1 SGHTA and CDR2 FQGNSA. Trimming took off 8 bases at V and 13 bases at J, with 15 bases between the two ends. Overall study findings and caveats: T cell genome counts differed by at least an order of magnitude between CPL and CD4 samples.

The method was immunoSEQ multiplex PCR; TCRdb's version includes in-frame clones alone and lacks a portion of them. The sample holds around 30,000 clones; 90% to 95% are singletons and the top ten take about 0.68%. This sequence joins TRBV7-2 and TRBJ2-1, with D perhaps matching TRBD1 (5 bases). Specimen: CD4+ T cells from blood. The origin of this receptor is a human donor with juvenile idiopathic arthritis. DNA for the CDR3: TGTGCCAGCTCCCAAGGGGCTCAACAGTTCTTC. Translated: CASSQGAQQFF.